The 2 T cell receptor beta chains listed next were all sequenced from one sample in a study of shared clonotypes between healthy human individuals. Profiled with immunoSEQ multiplex PCR; TCRdb holds only in-frame clones, not every one. The table lists 850,000 to 1,200,000 clones, about 75% of them singletons. The specimen sequenced was memory CD4+ T cells sorted from blood. Subset given: CD45RA-negative fraction. The receptors come from a man aged 18 to 29 in good health.

The CDR3 here is CASSLGRGRNTEAFF. Written as DNA, the CDR3 is TGTGCCAGCTCACTCGGCAGGGGGCGGAACACTGAAGCTTTCTTT. J is TRBJ1-1 and V is TRBV11-2; 8 positions agree with TRBD1. The CDR3 is made up of 15 amino acids. Trimming at V came to 8 bases and at J to 1 base, leaving 9 bases not matched to a gene. The germline V gene has CDR1 SGHAT and CDR2 FQNNGV.

The chain links TRBV7-9 to TRBJ2-3; D not certain. Trimming took 3 bases from V and 2 from J, leaving 6 bases between them. The CDR3 spans 13 residues. Germline V gives CDR1 SEHNR, CDR2 FQNEAQ (reference sequence). CDR3 region: CASSFPNTDTQYF. CDR3 nucleotide sequence: TGTGCCAGCAGCTTCCCTAACACAGATACGCAGTATTTT.